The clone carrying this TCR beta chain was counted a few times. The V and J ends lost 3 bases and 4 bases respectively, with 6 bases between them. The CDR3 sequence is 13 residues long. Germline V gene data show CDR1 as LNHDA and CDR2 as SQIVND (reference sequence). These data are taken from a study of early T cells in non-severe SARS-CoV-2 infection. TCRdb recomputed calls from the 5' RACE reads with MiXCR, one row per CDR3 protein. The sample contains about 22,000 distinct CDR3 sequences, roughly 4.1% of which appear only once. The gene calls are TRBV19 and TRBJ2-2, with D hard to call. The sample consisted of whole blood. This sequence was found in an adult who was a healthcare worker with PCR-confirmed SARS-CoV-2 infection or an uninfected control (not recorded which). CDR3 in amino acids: CASSIDVTGELFF. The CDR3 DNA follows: TGTGCCAGTAGTATCGACGTCACCGGGGAGCTGTTTTTT.